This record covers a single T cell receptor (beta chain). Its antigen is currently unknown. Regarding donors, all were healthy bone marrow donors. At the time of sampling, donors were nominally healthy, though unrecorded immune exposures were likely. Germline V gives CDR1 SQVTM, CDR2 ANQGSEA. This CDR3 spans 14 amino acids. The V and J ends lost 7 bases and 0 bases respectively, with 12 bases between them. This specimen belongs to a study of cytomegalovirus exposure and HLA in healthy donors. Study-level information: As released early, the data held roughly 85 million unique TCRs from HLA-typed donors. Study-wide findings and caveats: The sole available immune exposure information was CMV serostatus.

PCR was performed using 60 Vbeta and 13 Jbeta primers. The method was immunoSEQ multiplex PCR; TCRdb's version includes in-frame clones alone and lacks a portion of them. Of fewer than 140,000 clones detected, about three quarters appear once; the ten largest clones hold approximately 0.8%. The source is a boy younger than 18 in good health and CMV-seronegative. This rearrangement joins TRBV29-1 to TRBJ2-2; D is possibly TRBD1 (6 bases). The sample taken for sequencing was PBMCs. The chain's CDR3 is CSATGQPNTGELFF. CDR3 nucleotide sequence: TGCAGCGCGACAGGACAGCCGAACACCGGGGAGCTGTTTTTT.